This T cell receptor beta chain was captured in a study of blood T cell repertoires in COVID-19 (dated by TCRdb to about 2020). In terms of the full investigation: Collaborator samples came from the United States, Italy and Spain and covered acute and convalescent phases of COVID-19. The repertoires were released in a freely available public database meant as a resource for research on the immune response to SARS-CoV-2. Nearly every sample came with metadata listing a de-identified subject ID, COVID-19 status, age in years and sex. Subjects who had been exposed to COVID-19, were actively infected with it, or had recovered from it provided the deeply sampled blood TCRbeta repertoires that made up the dataset. Samples came from the ongoing ImmuneRACE study (first 160 participants) plus 1,254 subjects from 6 global collaborators. The material from the prospective study consisted of cDNA or gDNA derived from T cells, B-cell-depleted T cells, or PBMCs. HLA class I and class II types, where available, came from metadata supplied by the sample provider rather than from assay-based typing.

TCRbeta CDR3 regions were amplified from genomic DNA using the immunoSEQ Assay, a bias-controlled multiplex PCR. The study's processing was this. The number of nucleated cells in each sample was estimated by amplification of reference gene primers within the assay. Sequence reads were collapsed and filtered to measure the absolute abundance of every unique TCRbeta CDR3 rearrangement. For each sample, productive Simpson clonality was calculated as the square root of Simpson's diversity index across productive rearrangements. The immuneACCESS repertoire file appears here via TCRdb, limited to in-frame rearrangements. These files lack a portion of the clones; in checked studies, under half of the deficit traces to unresolved V genes, and the cause of the others is not known. V and J calls and clone size are copied from that table; D and trimming were computed from the DNA. Present in this sample are over 80,000 clones, 74% of which were seen just once. The ten biggest clones cover 3% to 4% of the sample.

At one collaborating source in Seattle, patients were enrolled during active infection and were followed longitudinally through the course of disease. Each collaborating institution followed its own protocols to collect whole blood in K2EDTA tubes. Collaborator samples were shipped for TCRbeta analysis as frozen whole blood, isolated PBMCs, or DNA extracted from either sample type. The research as a whole found: Clinical and demographic metadata were provided uncurated, with the amount varying by source and participant.

Worth noting for this clone: Its antigen specificity is not known. Per-base qualities were not stored, and no clone one base away is much larger.

Per the germline V gene (reference sequence), GTSNPN is the CDR1 and SVGIG is the CDR2. The CDR3 sequence holds 15 residues, the cysteine and phenylalanine included. Only CDR3 DNA remains: 45 bases, in frame from the first base. At the junction V is shortened by 0 bases and J by 5 bases, with 14 bases in between. The sequencing sample was made of peripheral blood. The clonotype comes from a man in his sixties or seventies with COVID-19, enrolled during active disease. Recombination joined TRBV30 with TRBJ2-4; TRBD2 is a weak D gene call, 6 bases matching. The CDR3 loop reads CAWSVRGTTENIQYF. The DNA is TGTGCCTGGAGTGTACGGGGGACCACAGAAAACATTCAGTACTTC.